This T cell receptor (beta chain) was found in a study of CD8+ T cells in alopecia areata. Sequencing templates came from extracted RNA that was reverse transcribed into cDNA. The assay was immunoSEQ multiplex PCR, and TCRdb's table has in-frame clones only and misses some. The sample has some 110,000 clones, none seen only once. Study-wide points: Researchers report lesional scalp, most notably alopecia totalis/universalis, outstripped normal scalp in clonality.

A remark on this clone: Its antigen remains unidentified. The gene names given are mouse names.

Sequenced sample: lesional skin. The sequence was collected from a C3H/HeJ mouse with alopecia areata. For this strain, the MHC haplotype corresponds to H2-k.

The CDR3 sequence is CTCSAEGSAETLYF. CDR3 DNA (partial): TGCACCTGCAGTGCTGAGGGTTCGGCAGAA. The V call is TRBV1, the J call TRBJ2-3; D gene unclear. The CDR3 end lies 4 residues beyond the end of the read and is filled in from the germline J gene. Germline V gives CDR1 NSQYPW, CDR2 LRSPGD (reference sequence). The V and J ends lost 3 bases and 3 bases respectively, with 10 bases between them. This CDR3 spans 14 amino acids.